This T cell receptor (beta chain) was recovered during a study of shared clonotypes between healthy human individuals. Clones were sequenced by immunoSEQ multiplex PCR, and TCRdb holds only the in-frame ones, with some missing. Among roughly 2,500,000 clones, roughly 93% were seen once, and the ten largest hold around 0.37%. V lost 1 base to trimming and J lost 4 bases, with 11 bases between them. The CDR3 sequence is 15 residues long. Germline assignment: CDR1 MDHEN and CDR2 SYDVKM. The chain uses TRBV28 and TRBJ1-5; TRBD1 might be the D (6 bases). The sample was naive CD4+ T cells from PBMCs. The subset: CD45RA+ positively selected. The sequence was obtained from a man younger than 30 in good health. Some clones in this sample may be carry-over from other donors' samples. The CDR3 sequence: CASSLLGDTNQPQHF. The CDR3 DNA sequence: TGTGCCAGCAGTTTATTGGGGGACACTAATCAGCCCCAGCATTTT. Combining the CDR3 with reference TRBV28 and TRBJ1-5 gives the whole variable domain DVKVTQSSRYLVKRTGEKVFLECVQDMDHENMFWYRQDPGLGLRLIYFSYDVKMKEKGDIPEGYSVSREKKERFSLILESASTNQTSMYLCASSLLGDTNQPQHFGDGTRLSIL.